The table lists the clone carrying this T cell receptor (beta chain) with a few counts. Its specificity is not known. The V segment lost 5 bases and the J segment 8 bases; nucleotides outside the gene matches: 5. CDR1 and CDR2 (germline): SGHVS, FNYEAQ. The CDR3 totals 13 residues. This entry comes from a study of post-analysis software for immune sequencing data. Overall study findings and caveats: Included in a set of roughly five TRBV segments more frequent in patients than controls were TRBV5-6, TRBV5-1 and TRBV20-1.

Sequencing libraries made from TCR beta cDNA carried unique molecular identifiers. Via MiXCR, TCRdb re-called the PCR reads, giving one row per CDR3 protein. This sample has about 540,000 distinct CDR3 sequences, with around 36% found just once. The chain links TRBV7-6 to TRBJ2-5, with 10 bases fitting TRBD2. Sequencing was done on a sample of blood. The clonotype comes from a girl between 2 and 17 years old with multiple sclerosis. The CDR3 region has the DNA TGTGCCAGCAGCAGTAGCGGGGGGTCTACCCAGTACTTC. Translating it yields CASSSSGGSTQYF.